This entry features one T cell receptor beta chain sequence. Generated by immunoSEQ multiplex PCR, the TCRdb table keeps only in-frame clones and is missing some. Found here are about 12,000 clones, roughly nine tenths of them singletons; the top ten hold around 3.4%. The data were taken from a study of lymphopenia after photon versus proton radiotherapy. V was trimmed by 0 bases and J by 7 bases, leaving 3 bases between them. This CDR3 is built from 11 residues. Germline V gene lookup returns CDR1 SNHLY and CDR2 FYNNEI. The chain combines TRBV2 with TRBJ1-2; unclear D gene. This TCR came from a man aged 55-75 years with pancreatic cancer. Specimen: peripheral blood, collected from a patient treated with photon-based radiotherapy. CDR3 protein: CASSEAGGYTF. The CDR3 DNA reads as TGTGCCAGCAGTGAAGCTGGTGGCTACACCTTC. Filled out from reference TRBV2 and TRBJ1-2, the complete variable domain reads EPEVTQTPSHQVTQMGQEVILRCVPISNHLYFYWYRQILGQKVEFLVSFYNNEISEKSEIFDDQFSVERPDGSNFTLKIRSTKLEDSAMYFCASSEAGGYTFGSGTRLTVV.